This T cell receptor beta chain appears in the sequencing data of a study of beta chain features in type 1 diabetes (dated by TCRdb to 2017 to 2018). With regard to the full study: No differences in mean age, gender distribution, total cell number or subset yield were found between patients and healthy donors. A total of some 110 million sorted cells were examined across all samples, and the number of cells per subset was strongly correlated with RNA yield. In the study, recently diagnosed type 1 diabetes patients and matched healthy donors were compared on the TCRB repertoires of their sorted circulating CD4+ T cell subsets. Naive and central memory subsets were obtained from all 30 or so donors, but regulatory and stem cell-like memory subsets were isolated from only 8 patients and roughly 8 healthy donors.

All of the isolated RNA was reverse transcribed with the High Capacity cDNA Reverse Transcription Kit, so expressed TCRB transcripts were sequenced. Naive, central memory and regulatory T cell samples underwent deep immunoSEQ sequencing, averaging around 3.9 million total reads per sample. Sorted cells were lysed in RLT buffer, and RNA was extracted using DNase-treated RNeasy Micro or Mini kits according to cell number. To prevent cross-contamination, each cell subset was processed individually, whereas patient and healthy donor samples were processed jointly. TCRB sequences were amplified from cDNA with the immunoSEQ multiplex PCR, producing 87-bp fragments spanning the CDR3 region. Sequencing of the amplicons was performed on the Illumina HiSeq platform. The authors processed their data as follows. PCR bias was corrected computationally using synthetic template baselines, and reads within Hamming distance 2 were collapsed, with unmergeable singletons discarded. Reads were aligned against IMGT to assign V, D and J genes, CDR3 length and insertions or deletions at six rearrangement sites. Clonotype counts were normalized to sorted cell number within each subset before computing true diversity and Gini coefficients with the tcR R package. The overlap coefficient, calculated on TCRB nucleotide sequences, was used to measure repertoire sharing. TCRdb obtained this table from immuneACCESS and retained in-frame rearrangements with V and J assigned. These tables miss some clones; where compared with another copy, unresolved V genes account for less than half of the shortfall, and the remainder is unexplained. V and J calls plus clone size are reproduced from that table; the DNA served to infer D and trimming. This sample has about 320,000 clones in its table, and 14% of those were observed once. Clones ranked in the top ten supply 6.7% of the sample.

Results and caveats for the whole study, not just this receptor: Type 1 diabetes patients showed a moderate but significant shortening of TCRB CDR3 length in all four CD4+ subsets. Naive, central memory and regulatory TCRB repertoires appeared to be more alike among patients than among healthy donors. Because small numbers of individuals were included in the HLA sub-analyses, any influence of HLA type on TCRB rearrangement was left unresolved. PCR might favor shorter templates, but patient and control samples were amplified and corrected together, so any skew would affect both groups equally. Sequencing cDNA rather than genomic DNA could over-represent highly expressing activated cells, although activation and CD3 levels did not differ between groups. At VDJ recombination sites, type 1 diabetes patients had fewer insertions and more deleted nucleotides, which implies abnormalities in thymic rearrangement.

CDR3 length: 11 amino acids, cysteine to phenylalanine. Of all the DNA, just the CDR3 is kept, 33 bases in frame from base 1. CDR1 DFQATT and CDR2 SNEGSKA were looked up in the germline V gene (reference sequence). V is pared back by 6 bases and J by 1 base, with 5 bases lying between the germline termini. Concerning this clone: Its antigen is currently not known. Base qualities are not at hand, and no much larger clone is one base apart. The sample has other DNA sequences that encode this CDR3 too.

Each donor gave one peripheral blood draw, roughly 110 mL on average, collected into heparinised tubes. Using a panel that included CD45RO, CCR7, CD25, CD127, CD95 and CD27, naive, central memory, regulatory and stem cell-like memory CD4+ T cells were sorted on a BD FACSAria II. All sorted populations exceeded 98% purity. PBMCs were isolated right away by Lymphoprep density gradient centrifugation and were stained directly, without culture. To minimize batch effects, samples were stained and sorted in pairs, one healthy donor with one patient per experiment. Rearrangement joined TRBV20-1 to TRBJ2-3; the best D guess is TRBD2, with 5 bases matching. This receptor was taken from a man aged 25-40 years in good health. Sequencing was performed on central memory CD4+ T cells from blood. CDR3 reads: CSAEGTDTQYF. The DNA sequence is TGCAGTGCGGAGGGCACAGATACGCAGTATTTT.